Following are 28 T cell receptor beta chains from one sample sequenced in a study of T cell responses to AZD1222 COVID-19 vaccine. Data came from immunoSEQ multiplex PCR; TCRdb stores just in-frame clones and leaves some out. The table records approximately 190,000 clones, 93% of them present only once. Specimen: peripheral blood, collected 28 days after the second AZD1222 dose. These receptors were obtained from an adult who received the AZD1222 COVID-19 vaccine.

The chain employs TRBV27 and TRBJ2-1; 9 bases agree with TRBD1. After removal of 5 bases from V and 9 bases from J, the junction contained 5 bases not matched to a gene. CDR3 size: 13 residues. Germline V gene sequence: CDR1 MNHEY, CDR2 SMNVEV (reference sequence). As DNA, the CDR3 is TGTGCCAGCAGTCCGGGACAGGGATTTGAGCAGTTCTTC. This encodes CASSPGQGFEQFF.

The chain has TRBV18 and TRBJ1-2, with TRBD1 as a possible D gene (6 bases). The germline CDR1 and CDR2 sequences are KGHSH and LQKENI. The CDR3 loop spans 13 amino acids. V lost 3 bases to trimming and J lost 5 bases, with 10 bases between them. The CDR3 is CASSPSRGYGYTF. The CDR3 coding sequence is TGTGCCAGCTCACCCTCGAGGGGGTATGGCTACACCTTC. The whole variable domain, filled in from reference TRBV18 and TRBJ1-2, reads NAGVMQNPRHLVRRRGQEARLRCSPMKGHSHVYWYRQLPEEGLKFMVYLQKENIIDESGMPKERFSAEFPKEGPSILRIQQVVRGDSAAYFCASSPSRGYGYTFGSGTRLTVV.

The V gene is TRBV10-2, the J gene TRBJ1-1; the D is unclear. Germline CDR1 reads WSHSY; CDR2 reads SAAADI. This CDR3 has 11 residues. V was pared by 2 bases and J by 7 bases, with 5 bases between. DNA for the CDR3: TGCGCCAGCAGTGAGGGCGGTGAAGCTTTCTTT. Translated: CASSEGGEAFF.

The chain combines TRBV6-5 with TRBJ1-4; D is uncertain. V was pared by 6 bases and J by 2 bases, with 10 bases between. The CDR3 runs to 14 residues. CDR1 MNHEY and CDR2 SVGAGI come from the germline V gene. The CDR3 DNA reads TGTGCCAGCAGGCGAGGGTGGACTAATGAAAAACTGTTTTTT. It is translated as CASRRGWTNEKLFF.

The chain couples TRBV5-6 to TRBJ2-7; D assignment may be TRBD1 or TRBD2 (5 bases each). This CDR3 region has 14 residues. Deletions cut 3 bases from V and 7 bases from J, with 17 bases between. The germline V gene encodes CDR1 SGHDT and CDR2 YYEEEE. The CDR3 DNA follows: TGTGCCAGCAGCTCGGGACGGCCCCTTTTGGAGCAGTACTTC. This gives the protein CASSSGRPLLEQYF.

This CDR3 reads CASSLGGWDTEAFF. CDR3 nucleotides: TGTGCCAGCAGTTTAGGCGGGTGGGACACTGAAGCTTTCTTT. The chain joins TRBV28 to TRBJ1-1; no clear D. CDR3 length equals 14 residues. Trimming took off 2 bases at V and 3 bases at J, with 10 bases between the two ends. Germline V gives CDR1 MDHEN, CDR2 SYDVKM.

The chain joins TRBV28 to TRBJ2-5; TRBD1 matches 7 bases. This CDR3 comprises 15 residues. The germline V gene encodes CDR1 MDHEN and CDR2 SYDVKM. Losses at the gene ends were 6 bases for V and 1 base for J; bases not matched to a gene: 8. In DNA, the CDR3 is TGTGCCAGCAGACCGAACAGGGGTGGCCAAGAGACCCAGTACTTC. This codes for CASRPNRGGQETQYF.

CDR3 protein: CASSSPGAGLGQPQHF. DNA of the CDR3: TGTGCCAGCAGTTCCCCAGGGGCCGGCCTGGGGCAGCCCCAGCATTTT. V gene TRBV6-5 combines with J gene TRBJ1-5; possible D gene TRBD1, 6 bases. Per the germline V gene, CDR1 is MNHEY and CDR2 is SVGAGI. The CDR3 runs 16 residues. With 4 bases removed from V and 7 bases from J, the gap between germline ends came to 20 bases.

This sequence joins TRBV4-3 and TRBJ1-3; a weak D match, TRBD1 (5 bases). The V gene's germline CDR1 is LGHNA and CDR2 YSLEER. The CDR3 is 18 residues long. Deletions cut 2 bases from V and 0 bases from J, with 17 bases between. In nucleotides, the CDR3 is TGCGCCAGCAGCCAACTATCTGGCCAGGGTGGCTCTGGAAACACCATATATTTT. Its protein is CASSQLSGQGGSGNTIYF.

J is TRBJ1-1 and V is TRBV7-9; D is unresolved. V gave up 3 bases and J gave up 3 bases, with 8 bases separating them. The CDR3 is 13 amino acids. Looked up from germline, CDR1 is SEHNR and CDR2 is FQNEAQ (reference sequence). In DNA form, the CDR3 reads TGTGCCAGCAGCTTCGGACTCCACACTGAAGCTTTCTTT. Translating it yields CASSFGLHTEAFF.

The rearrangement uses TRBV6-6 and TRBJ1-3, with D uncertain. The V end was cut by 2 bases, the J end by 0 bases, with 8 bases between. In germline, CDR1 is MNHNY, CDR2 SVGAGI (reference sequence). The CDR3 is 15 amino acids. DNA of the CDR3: TGTGCCAGCAGTTACGCAGCTTCCTCTGGAAACACCATATATTTT. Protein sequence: CASSYAASSGNTIYF.

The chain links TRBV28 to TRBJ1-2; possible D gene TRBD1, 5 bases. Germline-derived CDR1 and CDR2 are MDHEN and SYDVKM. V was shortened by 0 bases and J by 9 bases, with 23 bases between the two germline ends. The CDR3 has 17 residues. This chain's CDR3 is CASSLWARGTAQGSYTF. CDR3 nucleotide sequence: TGTGCCAGCAGTTTATGGGCTCGTGGGACGGCGCAAGGGAGCTACACCTTC.

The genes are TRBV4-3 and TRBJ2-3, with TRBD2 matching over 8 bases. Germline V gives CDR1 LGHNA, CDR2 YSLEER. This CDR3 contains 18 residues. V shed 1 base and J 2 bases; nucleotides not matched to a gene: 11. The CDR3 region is CASSQGVKRGTVTDTQYF. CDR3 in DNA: TGCGCCAGCAGCCAAGGAGTCAAGCGGGGGACTGTCACAGATACGCAGTATTTT.

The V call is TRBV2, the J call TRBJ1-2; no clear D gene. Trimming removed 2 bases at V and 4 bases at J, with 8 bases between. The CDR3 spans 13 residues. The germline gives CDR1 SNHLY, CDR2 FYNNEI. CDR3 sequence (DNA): TGTGCCAGCAGTGAACAAGTTTCCTATGGCTACACCTTC. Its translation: CASSEQVSYGYTF.

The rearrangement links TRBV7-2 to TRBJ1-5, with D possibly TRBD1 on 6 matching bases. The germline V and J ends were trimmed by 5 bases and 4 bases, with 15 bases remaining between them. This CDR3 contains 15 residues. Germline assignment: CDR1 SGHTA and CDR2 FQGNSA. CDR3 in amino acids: CASSPGGRENQPQHF. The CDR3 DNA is TGTGCCAGCAGCCCGGGGGGCAGGGAGAATCAGCCCCAGCATTTT.

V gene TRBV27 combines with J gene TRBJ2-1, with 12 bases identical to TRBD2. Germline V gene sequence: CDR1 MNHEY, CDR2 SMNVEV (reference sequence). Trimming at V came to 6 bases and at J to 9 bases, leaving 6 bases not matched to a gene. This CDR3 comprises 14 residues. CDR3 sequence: CASRASGGAVEQFF. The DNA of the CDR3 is TGTGCCAGCAGAGCTAGCGGGGGGGCCGTTGAGCAGTTCTTC.

CDR3 coding DNA: TGCGCCAGCAGTGGTTGGCCGACGAGCGAGACCCAGTACTTC. Translating gives CASSGWPTSETQYF. V and J are TRBV5-1 and TRBJ2-5; unclear D gene. Germline CDR1 is SGHRS and CDR2 is YFSETQ. The ends were cut back, 5 bases at V and 5 bases at J, with 16 bases in the middle. This CDR3 region has 14 residues.

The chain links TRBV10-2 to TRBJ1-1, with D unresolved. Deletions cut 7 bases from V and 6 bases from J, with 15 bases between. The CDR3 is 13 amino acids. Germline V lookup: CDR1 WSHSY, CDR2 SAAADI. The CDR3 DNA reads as TGCGCCAGCAAAGGGATTTTAGACCCTGAAGCTTTCTTT. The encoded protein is CASKGILDPEAFF.

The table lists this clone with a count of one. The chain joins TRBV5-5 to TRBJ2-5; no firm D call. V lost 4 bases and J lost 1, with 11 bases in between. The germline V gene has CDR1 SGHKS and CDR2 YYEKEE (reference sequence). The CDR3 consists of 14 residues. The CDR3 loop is CASSRTVGQETQYF. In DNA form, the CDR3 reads TGTGCCAGCAGCCGCACGGTCGGCCAAGAGACCCAGTACTTC.

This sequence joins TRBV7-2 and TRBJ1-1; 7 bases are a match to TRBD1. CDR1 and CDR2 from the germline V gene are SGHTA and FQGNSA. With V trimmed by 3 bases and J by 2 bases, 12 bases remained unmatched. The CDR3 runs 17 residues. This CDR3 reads CASSFRWGGTENTEAFF. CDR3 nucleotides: TGTGCCAGCAGCTTCCGCTGGGGTGGGACAGAAAACACTGAAGCTTTCTTT.

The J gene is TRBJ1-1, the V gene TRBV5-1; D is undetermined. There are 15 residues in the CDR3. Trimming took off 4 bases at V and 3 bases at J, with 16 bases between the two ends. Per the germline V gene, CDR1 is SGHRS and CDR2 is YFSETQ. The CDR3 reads CASSPAPGSHTEAFF. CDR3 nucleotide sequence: TGCGCCAGCAGCCCCGCGCCCGGCAGCCACACTGAAGCTTTCTTT.

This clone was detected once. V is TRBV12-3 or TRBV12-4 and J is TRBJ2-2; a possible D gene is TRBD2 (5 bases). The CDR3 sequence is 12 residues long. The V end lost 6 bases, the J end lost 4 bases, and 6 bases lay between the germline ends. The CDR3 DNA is TGTGCCAGCAGCCGGGGCACCGGGGAGCTGTTTTTT. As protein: CASSRGTGELFF.

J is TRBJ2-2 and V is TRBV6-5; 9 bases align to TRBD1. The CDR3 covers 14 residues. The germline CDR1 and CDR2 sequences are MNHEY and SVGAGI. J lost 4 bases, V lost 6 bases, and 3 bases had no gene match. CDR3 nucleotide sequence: TGTGCCAGCAGGGACAGGGGTGGCACCGGGGAGCTGTTTTTT. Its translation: CASRDRGGTGELFF.

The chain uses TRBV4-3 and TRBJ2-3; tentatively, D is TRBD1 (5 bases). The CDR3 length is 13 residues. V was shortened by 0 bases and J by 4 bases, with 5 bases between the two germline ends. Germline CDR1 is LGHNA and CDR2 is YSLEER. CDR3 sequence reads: CASSQETADTQYF. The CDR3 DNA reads TGCGCCAGCAGCCAAGAGACAGCAGATACGCAGTATTTT.

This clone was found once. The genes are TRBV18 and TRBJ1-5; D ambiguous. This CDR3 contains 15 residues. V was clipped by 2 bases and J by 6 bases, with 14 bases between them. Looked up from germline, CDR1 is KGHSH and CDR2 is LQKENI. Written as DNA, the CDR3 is TGTGCCAGCTCACCAGTGGGGAGCAGAAGTCAGCCCCAGCATTTT. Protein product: CASSPVGSRSQPQHF.

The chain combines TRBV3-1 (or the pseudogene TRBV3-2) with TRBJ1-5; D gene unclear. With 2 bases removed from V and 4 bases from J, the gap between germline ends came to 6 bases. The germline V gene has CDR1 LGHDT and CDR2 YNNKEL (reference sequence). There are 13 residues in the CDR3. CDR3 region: CASSQLLNQPQHF. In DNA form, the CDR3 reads TGTGCCAGCAGCCAACTACTTAATCAGCCCCAGCATTTT.

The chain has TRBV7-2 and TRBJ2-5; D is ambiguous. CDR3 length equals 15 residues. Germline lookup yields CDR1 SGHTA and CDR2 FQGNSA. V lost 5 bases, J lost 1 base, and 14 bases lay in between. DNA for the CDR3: TGTGCCAGCAGCGCGTTGTTGGGTGGCCAAGAGACCCAGTACTTC. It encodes CASSALLGGQETQYF.

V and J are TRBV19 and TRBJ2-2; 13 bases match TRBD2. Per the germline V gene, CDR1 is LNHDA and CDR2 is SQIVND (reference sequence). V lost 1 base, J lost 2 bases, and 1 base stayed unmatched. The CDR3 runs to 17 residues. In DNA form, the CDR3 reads TGTGCCAGTAGTATAGGACTAGCGGGGGGAAACACCGGGGAGCTGTTTTTT. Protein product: CASSIGLAGGNTGELFF.